At least ten counts were recorded for the clone carrying this TCR beta chain. No antigen is known for it. This sample is drawn from a study of T-cell memory formation after mild COVID-19. Study-wide context: TCR clusters mostly belonged to single donors. Study results and caveats: Second-wave clones reaching peak frequency on day 37 lacked confirmed SARS-CoV-2 specificity.

With constant-segment primers, 5'RACE yielded cDNA libraries of TCR alpha and TCR beta that carried sample barcodes and UMIs. Each CDR3 protein is one row after TCRdb ran MiXCR on the 5' RACE reads. The sample consists of around 250,000 distinct CDR3 sequences, about a sixth of them appearing once. Looked up from germline, CDR1 is MGHDK and CDR2 is SYGVNS. This CDR3 comprises 14 residues. Deletions cut 6 bases from V and 4 bases from J, with 16 bases between. Sequences were obtained from PBMCs or a T cell subset sorted from them (not recorded which). This TCR was recovered from a man in his late teens or twenties who had mild COVID-19 (a few samples of this study predate the infection). Cell type and time point are not known. V gene TRBV25-1 combines with J gene TRBJ2-7; possible D gene TRBD1, 6 bases. This CDR3 reads CASRGTGNSYEQYF. The CDR3 DNA reads TGTGCCAGCAGAGGAACAGGGAACTCATACGAGCAGTACTTC.